This T cell receptor (beta chain) was profiled in a study of neurological immune-mediated disorders. Overall study findings and caveats: Expansion of TCR clones was greatest in HTLV-1-associated myelopathy and smallest in multiple sclerosis, where it fell below that of healthy controls. Among expanded clones, no CDR3 amino acid sequences were shared across subjects, a pattern suggesting private repertoires in all groups.

MiXCR was run by TCRdb on the 5' RACE reads, yielding one entry per CDR3 protein. Counted here are 25,000 to 30,000 distinct CDR3 sequences, less than 20% occurring once; the ten biggest clones make up around 4.9%. There are many counts of this clonotype. Antigen: not known. Indicated time point: technical triplicate 3. V lost 8 bases and J 1 base, leaving 14 bases between the germline ends. CDR3 length: 13 residues. Germline values: CDR1 DFQATT, CDR2 SNEGSKA (reference sequence). This chain connects TRBV20-1 to TRBJ1-1; D gene ambiguous. Sequencing was done on a sample of CD4+ T cells from blood. The TCR sequence derives from a female donor with HTLV-1-associated myelopathy (HAM/TSP). The CDR3 loop reads CSTKGGRNTEAFF. CDR3 in DNA: TGCAGTACAAAGGGAGGCAGGAACACTGAAGCTTTCTTT.